The clone carrying this T cell receptor beta chain appeared a single time. This sample is part of a study of blood T cell repertoires in COVID-19. In terms of age and location, participants ranged from roughly 18 to 90 years and lived in about 25 US areas. Donors were grouped by their self-reported clinical history. In Cohort 3, a recovered donor had either two negative PCRs, clearance, or symptom resolution. In the original workflow: Amplified reference gene primers provided the basis for estimating nucleated cell counts. The table came from immunoSEQ multiplex PCR; TCRdb's copy has only in-frame clones and leaves some out. V and J calls and clone size are given by that table; D and trimming were obtained from the DNA. Among over 250,000 clones listed, about 91% were seen once. This CDR3 spans 15 amino acids. The V gene lost 2 bases and the J gene lost 4 bases, with 14 bases spanning the gap. CDR1 and CDR2 (germline): PRHDT, FYEKMQ (reference sequence).

Sample: PBMCs or T cells enriched from blood (not recorded which). This chain joins TRBV13 and TRBJ1-2; the D gene is possibly TRBD1 (6 bases). The clonotype comes from a woman between 18 and 30 years old who had recovered from COVID-19. CDR3 loop: CASSLRTGTVYGYTF. The CDR3, as DNA: TGTGCCAGCAGCTTAAGAACAGGGACGGTCTATGGCTACACCTTC.